This T cell receptor beta chain was identified in a study of T-cell memory formation after mild COVID-19 (TCRdb year 2021). The study in broad terms: Most TCR sequence clusters were specific to one of the two donors. T-cell clones expanding and contracting after mild COVID-19 in a couple of donors were tracked by longitudinal TCRalpha and TCRbeta repertoire sequencing. Two young, previously healthy adult volunteers, one female and one male, were included in the cohort. The paper as a whole reports these results and caveats: The study included only a couple of mild cases, and larger cohorts that include severe cases with pre-infection samples were judged to be necessary. SARS-CoV-2 specificity was not confirmed for the second-wave clones peaking on day 37. From day 15 to 85, contracting clones showed balanced CD4/CD8 phenotypes, whereas a second wave of clones that expanded from day 15 to 37 leaned towards CD4+. Contracting CD4+ clones were found mainly in CM and EM memory subsets, while CD8+ clones were enriched in EMRA. Some responding clones were detected in pre-infection memory, which suggested that pre-existing cross-reactive memory T cells had joined the SARS-CoV-2 response.

V is cut by 2 bases and J by 14 bases, and the space between the germline ends is 13 bases. From the cysteine up to the phenylalanine, the CDR3 has a length of 12 residues. The kept DNA is CDR3 alone, 36 bases in frame from the first base. From the germline V gene, CDR1 is SGHTA and CDR2 is FQGNSA. The table lists this clonotype with a count of one. There is no known antigen for this receptor. No qualities accompany the bases; no much larger clone lies one base away. Evidence from one read is weak. PBMCs were isolated by Ficoll-Paque density gradient centrifugation. TCRdb records Illumina NovaSeq 6000 as the sequencer. cDNA libraries for TCRalpha and TCRbeta were prepared by 5'RACE using constant-segment primers, with sample barcodes and unique molecular identifiers added. RNA was extracted from every sample with Trizol reagent. Library amplification was performed in two PCR steps, and a second sample barcode and Illumina TruSeq adapters were introduced in the second step. Sequencing of the libraries was done on an Illumina NovaSeq, producing 2 x 150 bp paired-end reads. In the paper's pipeline: With migec v1.2.7, reads were demultiplexed and then collapsed into UMI-guided consensus sequences. Using mixcr v2.1.11, UMI consensuses were aligned to TRA and TRB V and J templates and then assembled into clonotypes. Clonotypes were classified as expanded or contracted when called significant by both edgeR and NoisET, with noise models trained on biological replicates. edgeR calls used a false discovery rate-adjusted p below 0.01 and a log2 fold-change threshold of 1. As an exploratory analysis of dynamics, max-normalized trajectories of the 1000 most abundant clonotypes were examined with PCA combined with hierarchical clustering. Separately sequenced CD4+ and CD8+ repertoires were used to assign the CD4 or CD8 phenotype of responding clones. TCRdb applied fastp at Q25 and MiXCR to the public reads, then kept only in-frame beta chains. Rows with a matching CDR3 protein are joined into one entry that keeps the most common DNA and genes. For this entry, the V and J calls and clone size follow TCRdb and not the study's own pipeline. The sample data list approximately 250,000 distinct CDR3 sequences, and 16% of these were observed just once. The top ten clones comprise around 21% of the sample.

The receptor comes from a man younger than 35 who had mild COVID-19 (a few samples of this study predate the infection). The sample titles of this study are shuffled in the database, so cell type and time point are left out; the donor was told from shared clones. Recombination joined TRBV7-2 with TRBJ2-1, and possibly TRBD1, on 5 matching bases. Sequencing was carried out using PBMCs or a T cell subset sorted from them (not recorded which). Read as DNA, the sequence is TGTGCCAGCAGCTTAACTGGGCAGGGTAAGTTCTTC. Its coded protein is CASSLTGQGKFF. Here the CDR3 is joined to the reference TRBV7-2 and TRBJ2-1 genes, and the full variable domain is: GAGVSQSPSNKVTEKGKDVELRCDPISGHTALYWYRQSLGQGLEFLIYFQGNSAPDKSGLPSDRFSAERTGGSVSTLTIQRTQQEDSAVYLCASSLTGQGKFFGPGTRLTVL.